Given below is one T cell receptor (beta chain) in context. Original processing methods: Researchers report that nucleated cell counts were estimated from reference gene primer amplification. Some clones are missing from TCRdb's copy, which holds only in-frame ones; the method was immunoSEQ multiplex PCR. V, J and clone size were drawn from that table, and D and trimming were deduced from the DNA. The sample carries about 210,000 clones, about 83% recorded once. The data stem from a study of blood T cell repertoires in COVID-19. Study-level background: Whether acute or convalescent, the COVID-19 samples came from the United States, Italy and Spain. From T cells, B-cell-depleted T cells, or PBMCs came the material, which was cDNA or gDNA.

The clonotype originates from a woman in her forties or fifties with acute or convalescent COVID-19. Sequenced input: peripheral blood.

This chain's CDR3 is CASSLEVTGVGETQYF. The CDR3 DNA reads TGTGCCAGCAGCTTAGAAGTGACAGGGGTAGGAGAGACCCAGTACTTC. V is TRBV11-2 and J is TRBJ2-5; TRBD1 aligns across 8 bases. This CDR3 has 16 amino acids. Per the germline V gene, CDR1 is SGHAT and CDR2 is FQNNGV. With V trimmed by 0 bases and J by 4 bases, 7 bases remained unmatched.